This T cell receptor beta chain was sequenced for a study of T cells in Graves' hyperthyroidism and ophthalmopathy. Authors of the study amplified TCR beta CDR3 regions from RNA transcripts. The HTBI primer set drove a first-round RT-PCR of the TCR CDR3. In TCRdb, the multiplex PCR reads were re-called with MiXCR into one record per CDR3 protein. The sample includes approximately 640,000 distinct CDR3 sequences, 15% to 20% of them seen just once. Orbital computed tomography, thyroid ultrasound, serum thyroxine and TRAb, and clinical symptoms together informed the diagnoses. CDR1 and CDR2 (germline): MNHNS, SASEGT. The V gene lost 6 bases and the J gene lost 3 bases, with 15 bases spanning the gap. The CDR3 sequence is 15 residues long. This clonotype was seen at least ten times.

This rearrangement joins TRBV6-1 to TRBJ2-1; weak D call: TRBD2 (5 bases). Sequenced sample: blood. This receptor was taken from a woman aged 25 to 39 with Graves' hyperthyroidism. CDR3 sequence: CASSQGLPSYNEQFF. As DNA, the CDR3 is TGTGCCAGCAGCCAAGGACTGCCCAGCTACAATGAGCAGTTCTTC.